This T cell receptor (beta chain) was sequenced during a study of OX40 agonist ivuxolimab in advanced cancers. Looking at the study overall: Given to patients was ivuxolimab, an agonistic anti-OX40 (CD134) antibody.

General study findings and limits: Among T cells, CD8+ cells averaged more expanded clones than CD4+ cells.

Concerning this clone: Its antigen is not known.

The assay was immunoSEQ multiplex PCR, and TCRdb's table has in-frame clones only and misses some. The sample has 50,000 to 75,000 clones, roughly 89% seen once. The V and J ends lost 6 bases and 2 bases, in that order; junction bases with no gene match: 6. Per germline, CDR1 SGHRS and CDR2 YFSETQ. This CDR3 has 14 amino acids. The sequencing used CD4+ or CD8+ T cells sorted from blood, collected in a trial of the OX40 agonist ivuxolimab. V gene TRBV5-1 combines with J gene TRBJ2-3; TRBD2 matches 7 bases. This receptor was taken from an adult with an advanced solid tumor such as melanoma, head and neck, liver or kidney cancer. The CDR3 spells CASTAGRATDTQYF. The CDR3 bases are TGCGCCAGCACCGCGGGGAGGGCCACAGATACGCAGTATTTT. Looking up the rest from reference TRBV5-1 and TRBJ2-3 gives the full variable domain: KAGVTQTPRYLIKTRGQQVTLSCSPISGHRSVSWYQQTPGQGLQFLFEYFSETQRNKGNFPGRFSGRQFSNSRSEMNVSTLELGDSALYLCASTAGRATDTQYFGPGTRLTVL.